These T cell receptor beta chains were read from a single sample in a study of metastatic and nonmetastatic thyroid tumors. With MiXCR, TCRdb called clones anew from the PCR reads. This repertoire shows 25,000 to 30,000 clones, approximately 15% found once; its top ten account for approximately 3.5%. The specimen sequenced was blood. These receptors originate from a female donor with papillary thyroid cancer or a benign thyroid nodule (not recorded which). Some clones in this sample may be carry-over from other donors' samples. Each CDR3 is given with its conserved first and last residue. Fields, in order: V gene, D gene, J gene, clone size, CDR3 DNA, CDR3 protein. A D gene is named only where the DNA matches it firmly. Size values are once, few and many counts, or a class for expanded clones, and some rows have none.

v_call: TRBV20-1
d_call: NA
j_call: TRBJ2-3
clone_size: many
cdr3_nt: TGCAGTGCTAGCCCCGAAAACAAGGGCACAGATACGCAGTATTTT
cdr3_aa: CSASPENKGTDTQYF

v_call: TRBV19
d_call: TRBD1
j_call: TRBJ1-6
clone_size: many
cdr3_nt: TGTGCCAGTCCGGGACAGGGGGATTATTCACCCCTCCACTTT
cdr3_aa: CASPGQGDYSPLHF

v_call: TRBV20-1
d_call: NA
j_call: TRBJ2-1
clone_size: NA
cdr3_nt: TGCAGTGCTCCTCTGGGGAGTTCCGATGAGCAGTTCTTC
cdr3_aa: CSAPLGSSDEQFF

v_call: TRBV20-1
d_call: TRBD1
j_call: TRBJ2-3
clone_size: many
cdr3_nt: TGCAGTGCTACCAGGACAGGATCGGCAGATACGCAGTATTTT
cdr3_aa: CSATRTGSADTQYF

v_call: TRBV18
d_call: TRBD2
j_call: TRBJ2-6
clone_size: many
cdr3_nt: TGTGCCAGCTCTTTAATGAGACTAGCGGGAAACTCTGGGGCCAACGTCCTGACTTTC
cdr3_aa: CASSLMRLAGNSGANVLTF

v_call: TRBV9
d_call: TRBD2
j_call: TRBJ2-2
clone_size: many
cdr3_nt: TGTGCCAGCAGTTCCTGGGCGGGAGGGCCCACCGGGGAGCTGTTTTTT
cdr3_aa: CASSSWAGGPTGELFF

v_call: TRBV4-2
d_call: NA
j_call: TRBJ2-2
clone_size: NA
cdr3_nt: TGTGCCAGCAGCCAAACTAGCTGGAGTGGCACTGGGGAGCTGTTTTTT
cdr3_aa: CASSQTSWSGTGELFF

v_call: TRBV12-3/TRBV12-4
d_call: NA
j_call: TRBJ1-3
clone_size: many
cdr3_nt: TGTGCCAGCAGTTTGGTCCCCTTGCCCTCTGGAAACACCATATATTTT
cdr3_aa: CASSLVPLPSGNTIYF

v_call: TRBV5-1
d_call: NA
j_call: TRBJ1-1
clone_size: many
cdr3_nt: TGCGCCAGCAGCTTTGGGGGCGGACTTATGAACACTGAAGCTTTCTTT
cdr3_aa: CASSFGGGLMNTEAFF

v_call: TRBV6-1
d_call: NA
j_call: TRBJ2-3
clone_size: many
cdr3_nt: TGTGCCAGCAGTGAATATTTTAGGTCAGCCACAGATACGCAGTATTTT
cdr3_aa: CASSEYFRSATDTQYF

v_call: TRBV20-1
d_call: TRBD2
j_call: TRBJ2-1
clone_size: medium-sized
cdr3_nt: TGCAGTGCTCTGGCGACTAGCGGGAGAGTGAATGAGCAGTTCTTC
cdr3_aa: CSALATSGRVNEQFF

v_call: TRBV20-1
d_call: TRBD1
j_call: TRBJ1-3
clone_size: NA
cdr3_nt: TGCAGTGCATTCGTAGGACAGGGGTCTGAGGAAATATATTTT
cdr3_aa: CSAFVGQGSEEIYF

v_call: TRBV7-8
d_call: NA
j_call: TRBJ2-1
clone_size: many
cdr3_nt: TGTGCCAGCACCCGGAGAGAGGCGCTGGTCAATGAGCAGTTCTTC
cdr3_aa: CASTRREALVNEQFF

v_call: TRBV30
d_call: TRBD1
j_call: TRBJ2-1
clone_size: many
cdr3_nt: TGTGCCTGGAGTACTGGGACAGGGGGCCACAATGAGCAGTTCTTC
cdr3_aa: CAWSTGTGGHNEQFF

v_call: TRBV27
d_call: NA
j_call: TRBJ1-5
clone_size: many
cdr3_nt: TGTGCCAGCAGTTGGCTCAGCAATCAGCCCCAGCATTTT
cdr3_aa: CASSWLSNQPQHF

v_call: TRBV28
d_call: NA
j_call: TRBJ1-6
clone_size: NA
cdr3_nt: TGTGCCAGCAGTCCTCCCCTGGCACCCCTCCACTTT
cdr3_aa: CASSPPLAPLHF

v_call: TRBV28
d_call: NA
j_call: TRBJ2-7
clone_size: medium-sized
cdr3_nt: TGTGCCAGCAGTTTAATAGGCTACCCGAGCTCCTACGAGCAGTACTTC
cdr3_aa: CASSLIGYPSSYEQYF

v_call: TRBV6-1
d_call: TRBD1
j_call: TRBJ2-7
clone_size: NA
cdr3_nt: TGTGCCAGCAGGAACCACGGACAGGGCAACTCCTACGAGCAGTACTTC
cdr3_aa: CASRNHGQGNSYEQYF

v_call: TRBV20-1
d_call: TRBD1
j_call: TRBJ2-7
clone_size: many
cdr3_nt: TGCAGTGGCAGTGGGGACAGGGGGACCGAGCAGTACTTC
cdr3_aa: CSGSGDRGTEQYF

v_call: TRBV6-6
d_call: NA
j_call: TRBJ2-1
clone_size: medium-sized
cdr3_nt: TGTGCCAGCAGTTACTCTAGGGTATACAATGAGCAGTTCTTC
cdr3_aa: CASSYSRVYNEQFF

v_call: TRBV5-8
d_call: NA
j_call: TRBJ1-3
clone_size: many
cdr3_nt: TGTGCCAGCAGCTTGGTCAGTGGCGGGAACACCATATATTTT
cdr3_aa: CASSLVSGGNTIYF

v_call: TRBV6-5
d_call: NA
j_call: TRBJ2-7
clone_size: many
cdr3_nt: TGTGCCAGCAGTTACTCGAAAACCTACGAGCAGTACTTC
cdr3_aa: CASSYSKTYEQYF

v_call: TRBV6-2/TRBV6-3
d_call: NA
j_call: TRBJ2-7
clone_size: medium-sized
cdr3_nt: TGTGCCAGCAGAACAGGGGGGGACAACTACGAGCAGTACTTC
cdr3_aa: CASRTGGDNYEQYF

v_call: TRBV28
d_call: NA
j_call: TRBJ1-5
clone_size: many
cdr3_nt: TGTGCCAGCAGTTTAGAGTTGGGGAATCAGCCCCAGCATTTT
cdr3_aa: CASSLELGNQPQHF

v_call: TRBV7-2
d_call: NA
j_call: TRBJ2-3
clone_size: NA
cdr3_nt: TGTGCCAGCAGCTTAGGCGCTAGAGGGGGAACAGATACGCAGTATTTT
cdr3_aa: CASSLGARGGTDTQYF

v_call: TRBV28
d_call: TRBD1
j_call: TRBJ1-1
clone_size: many
cdr3_nt: TGTGCCAGCAGCCCCAGGACAGGGCCCACTGAAGCTTTCTTT
cdr3_aa: CASSPRTGPTEAFF

v_call: TRBV6-1
d_call: NA
j_call: TRBJ1-6
clone_size: few
cdr3_nt: TGTGCCAGCAGTGAGTACAGCTCTAATTCACCCCTCCACTTT
cdr3_aa: CASSEYSSNSPLHF

v_call: TRBV28
d_call: NA
j_call: TRBJ1-5
clone_size: many
cdr3_nt: TGTGCCTCCTCGTGGGGGGGCAATCAGCCCCAGCATTTT
cdr3_aa: CASSWGGNQPQHF

v_call: TRBV7-8
d_call: TRBD1
j_call: TRBJ1-5
clone_size: many
cdr3_nt: TGTGCCAGCAGCTTATCAGGGGGTGTAAATCAGCCCCAGCATTTT
cdr3_aa: CASSLSGGVNQPQHF

v_call: TRBV18
d_call: NA
j_call: TRBJ1-5
clone_size: many
cdr3_nt: TGTGCCAGCTCAATGACAGTCTATAGCAATCAGCCCCAGCATTTT
cdr3_aa: CASSMTVYSNQPQHF

v_call: TRBV9
d_call: TRBD2
j_call: TRBJ2-1
clone_size: many
cdr3_nt: TGTGCCAGCAGCGTAGAAGCTAGCGGGAGAGTCTCCTACAATGAGCAGTTCTTC
cdr3_aa: CASSVEASGRVSYNEQFF

v_call: TRBV4-3
d_call: TRBD2
j_call: TRBJ2-2
clone_size: many
cdr3_nt: TGCGCCAGCAGCCAAGATGCCCCCTCGACTAGCCTTGGAGAGACCGGGGAGCTGTTTTTT
cdr3_aa: CASSQDAPSTSLGETGELFF

v_call: TRBV6-1
d_call: TRBD2
j_call: TRBJ2-1
clone_size: medium-sized
cdr3_nt: TGTGCCAGCAAGAAGCGGGGCTACTACAATGAGCAGTTCTTC
cdr3_aa: CASKKRGYYNEQFF

v_call: TRBV11-3
d_call: TRBD2
j_call: TRBJ2-1
clone_size: many
cdr3_nt: TGTGCCAGCAGCTCTGGACTAGCGGGCGACTTGTACAATGAGCAGTTCTTC
cdr3_aa: CASSSGLAGDLYNEQFF

v_call: TRBV28
d_call: TRBD1
j_call: TRBJ1-2
clone_size: many
cdr3_nt: TGTGCCAGCAGTTCAGGGGGGTATGGCTACACCTTC
cdr3_aa: CASSSGGYGYTF

v_call: TRBV28
d_call: NA
j_call: TRBJ1-4
clone_size: NA
cdr3_nt: TGTGCCAGCAGTTTACAGTCTGCAACTAATGAAAAACTGTTTTTT
cdr3_aa: CASSLQSATNEKLFF

v_call: TRBV5-6
d_call: TRBD1
j_call: TRBJ1-4
clone_size: many
cdr3_nt: TGTGCCAGCAGTGATCGGACAGGGATGAGGGAAAAACTGTTTTTT
cdr3_aa: CASSDRTGMREKLFF

v_call: TRBV2
d_call: TRBD1
j_call: TRBJ1-1
clone_size: many
cdr3_nt: TGTGCCAGCAGTGCAGGGGGCCGGACTGAAGCTTTCTTT
cdr3_aa: CASSAGGRTEAFF

v_call: TRBV27
d_call: TRBD1
j_call: TRBJ2-1
clone_size: few
cdr3_nt: TGTGCCAGCATTCCCGGGGACAGGTGGCCCTACGATGAGCAGTTCTTC
cdr3_aa: CASIPGDRWPYDEQFF

v_call: TRBV20-1
d_call: NA
j_call: TRBJ2-3
clone_size: many
cdr3_nt: TGCAGTGCTGCAAGGGGACGACTCACCTCCACAGATACGCAGTATTTT
cdr3_aa: CSAARGRLTSTDTQYF

v_call: TRBV19
d_call: NA
j_call: TRBJ1-5
clone_size: many
cdr3_nt: TGTGCCAGTAGTATCGTGGGGCGCAGTCAGCCCCAGCATTTT
cdr3_aa: CASSIVGRSQPQHF

v_call: TRBV12-3/TRBV12-4
d_call: TRBD1
j_call: TRBJ1-2
clone_size: few
cdr3_nt: TGTGCCAGCAGGGGACAGGTGGCCGACTATGGCTACACCTTC
cdr3_aa: CASRGQVADYGYTF